The clone carrying this T cell receptor (beta chain) was recorded only once. The data belong to a study of blood T cell repertoires in COVID-19. Repertoires were generated with immunoSEQ multiplex PCR, while TCRdb's copy carries only in-frame clones and drops some. Among about 73,000 clones listed, approximately 88% were seen once. The CDR3 is 17 residues long. The V gene's germline CDR1 is SGHNT and CDR2 YENEEA. Between the trimmed V and J ends, which lost 2 bases and 6 bases, there was a span of 21 bases. Sequenced material: peripheral blood. The chain carries TRBV11-3 and TRBJ2-3; a possible D gene is TRBD2 (6 bases). The clonotype originates from an elderly man with active or convalescent COVID-19. The CDR3 nucleotides are TGTGCCAGCAGCTTACCCCCGGGGGACTCTGAGGAGGATACGCAGTATTTT. Translated: CASSLPPGDSEEDTQYF.